This T cell receptor (beta chain) originates from a study of shared clonotypes between healthy human individuals. Overall study findings and caveats: A handful of donors shared about 4.8% of their naive CD4 clonotypes. Compared with clonotypes that all four donors shared, non-shared clonotypes had lower generation probabilities.

The CDR3 spans 14 residues. Sequenced by immunoSEQ multiplex PCR; TCRdb stores in-frame clones only, minus some. This table holds over a million clones, about three quarters found once. Remarks on this clone: Its antigen is not identified.

Source material: memory CD4+ T cells sorted from blood. As for subset: CD45RA-negative fraction. The chain is built from TRBV21-1 and TRBJ2-7. TRBV21-1 is reported as a pseudogene. This receptor was obtained from a man aged 18 to 29 in good health. The CDR3 DNA reads TGTGCCAGCAGCAAAGTGGGATTCTCCTACGAGCAGTACTTC. Its translation: CASSKVGFSYEQYF.